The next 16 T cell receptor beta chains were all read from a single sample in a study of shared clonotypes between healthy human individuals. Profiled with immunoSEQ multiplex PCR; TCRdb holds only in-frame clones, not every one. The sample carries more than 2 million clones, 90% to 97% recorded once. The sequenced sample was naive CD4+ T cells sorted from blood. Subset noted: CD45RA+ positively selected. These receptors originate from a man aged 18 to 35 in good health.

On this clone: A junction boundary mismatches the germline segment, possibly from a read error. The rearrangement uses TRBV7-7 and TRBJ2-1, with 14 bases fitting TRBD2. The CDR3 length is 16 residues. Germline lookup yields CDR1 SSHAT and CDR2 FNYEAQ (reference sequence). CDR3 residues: CASSLGTSGGINEQFF. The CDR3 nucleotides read TGTGCTAGCAGCTTAGGGACTAGCGGGGGAATTAATGAGCAGTTCTTC.

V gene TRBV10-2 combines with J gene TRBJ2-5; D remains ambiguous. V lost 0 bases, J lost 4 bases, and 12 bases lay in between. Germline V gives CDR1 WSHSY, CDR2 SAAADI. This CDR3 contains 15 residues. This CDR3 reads CASSESLTGRETQYF. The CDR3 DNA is TGCGCCAGCAGTGAGTCCCTTACGGGTCGAGAGACCCAGTACTTC.

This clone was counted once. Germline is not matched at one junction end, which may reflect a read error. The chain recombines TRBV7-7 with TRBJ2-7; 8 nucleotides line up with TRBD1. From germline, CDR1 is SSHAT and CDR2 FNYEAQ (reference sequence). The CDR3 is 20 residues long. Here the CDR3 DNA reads TGTGCTAGCAGCTTAGCGCGGGCAGGGGGCGCGGATCCTGGCTCCTACGAGCAGTACTTC. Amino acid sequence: CASSLARAGGADPGSYEQYF.

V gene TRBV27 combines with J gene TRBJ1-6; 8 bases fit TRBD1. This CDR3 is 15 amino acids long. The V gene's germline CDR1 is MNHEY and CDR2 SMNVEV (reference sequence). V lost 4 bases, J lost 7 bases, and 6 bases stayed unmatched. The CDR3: CASSWIGQGNSPLHF. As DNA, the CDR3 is TGTGCCAGCAGTTGGATCGGACAGGGAAATTCACCCCTCCACTTT.

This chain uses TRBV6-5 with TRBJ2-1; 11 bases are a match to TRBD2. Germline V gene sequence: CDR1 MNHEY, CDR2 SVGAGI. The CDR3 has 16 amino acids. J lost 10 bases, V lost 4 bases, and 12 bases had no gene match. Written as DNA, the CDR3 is TGTGCCAGCAGTTTCCCTACTAGCGGGAGATTTCGCGAGCAGTTCTTC. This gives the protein CASSFPTSGRFREQFF.

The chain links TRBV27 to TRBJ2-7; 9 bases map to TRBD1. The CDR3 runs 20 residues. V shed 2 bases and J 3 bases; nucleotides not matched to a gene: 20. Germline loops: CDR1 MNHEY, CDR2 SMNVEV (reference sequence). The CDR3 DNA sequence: TGTGCCAGCAGTTTACGCCGTGGGACAGGGAGAGCTGGTGCCGACTACGAGCAGTACTTC. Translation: CASSLRRGTGRAGADYEQYF.

Written as DNA, the CDR3 is TGCGCCAGCAGCTCCAAACCGGGACTAGGATCGGATACGCAGTATTTT. Translation: CASSSKPGLGSDTQYF. The chain is built from TRBV5-1 and TRBJ2-3, with TRBD2 matching over 8 bases. Germline-derived CDR1 and CDR2 are SGHRS and YFSETQ. This CDR3 region has 16 residues. The trim removed 3 bases at V and 6 bases at J, leaving 12 bases unmatched.

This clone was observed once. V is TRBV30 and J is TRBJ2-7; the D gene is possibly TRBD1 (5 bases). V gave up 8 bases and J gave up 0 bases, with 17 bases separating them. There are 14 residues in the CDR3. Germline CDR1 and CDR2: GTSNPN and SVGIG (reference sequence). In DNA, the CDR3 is TGTGCCCAAAATGGGGCTGAAAACTCCTACGAGCAGTACTTC. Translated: CAQNGAENSYEQYF.

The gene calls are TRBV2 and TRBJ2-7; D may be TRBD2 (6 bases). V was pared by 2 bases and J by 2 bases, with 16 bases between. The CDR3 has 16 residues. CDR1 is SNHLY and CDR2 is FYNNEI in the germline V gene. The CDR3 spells CASSELLGLLPYEQYF. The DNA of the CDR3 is TGTGCCAGCAGTGAATTACTGGGACTGTTACCCTACGAGCAGTACTTC.

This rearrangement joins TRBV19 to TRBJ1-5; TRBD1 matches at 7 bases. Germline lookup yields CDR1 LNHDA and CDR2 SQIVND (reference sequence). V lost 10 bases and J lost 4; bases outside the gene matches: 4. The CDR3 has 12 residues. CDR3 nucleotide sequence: TGTGCCACGAGGGGGCCTAATCAGCCCCAGCATTTT. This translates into CATRGPNQPQHF.

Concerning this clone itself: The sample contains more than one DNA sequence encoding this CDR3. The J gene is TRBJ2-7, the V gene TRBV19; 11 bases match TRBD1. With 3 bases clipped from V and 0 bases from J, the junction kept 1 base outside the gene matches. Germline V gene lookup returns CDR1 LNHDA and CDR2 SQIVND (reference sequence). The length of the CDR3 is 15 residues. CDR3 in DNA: TGTGCCAGTAGTATTGGGACAGGGGGCTCCTACGAGCAGTACTTC. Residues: CASSIGTGGSYEQYF.

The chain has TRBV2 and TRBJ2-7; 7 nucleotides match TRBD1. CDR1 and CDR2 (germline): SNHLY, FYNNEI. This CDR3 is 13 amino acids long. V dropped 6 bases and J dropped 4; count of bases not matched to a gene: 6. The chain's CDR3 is CASSSGGGYEQYF. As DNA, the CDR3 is TGTGCCAGCAGCTCAGGGGGTGGATACGAGCAGTACTTC.

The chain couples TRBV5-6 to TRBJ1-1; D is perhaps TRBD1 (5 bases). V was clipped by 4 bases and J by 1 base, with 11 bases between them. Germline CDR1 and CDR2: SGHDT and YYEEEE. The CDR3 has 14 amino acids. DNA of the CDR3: TGTGCCAGCAGCCTGGGGGGAGGGAACACTGAAGCTTTCTTT. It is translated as CASSLGGGNTEAFF. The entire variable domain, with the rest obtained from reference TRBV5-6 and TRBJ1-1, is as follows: DAGVTQSPTHLIKTRGQQVTLRCSPKSGHDTVSWYQQALGQGPQFIFQYYEEEERQRGNFPDRFSGHQFPNYSSELNVNALLLGDSALYLCASSLGGGNTEAFFGQGTRLTVV.

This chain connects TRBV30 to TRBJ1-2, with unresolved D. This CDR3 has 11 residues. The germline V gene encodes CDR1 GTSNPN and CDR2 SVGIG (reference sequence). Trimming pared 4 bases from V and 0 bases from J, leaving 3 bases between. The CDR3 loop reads CAWKTNYGYTF. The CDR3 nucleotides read TGTGCCTGGAAAACTAACTATGGCTACACCTTC.

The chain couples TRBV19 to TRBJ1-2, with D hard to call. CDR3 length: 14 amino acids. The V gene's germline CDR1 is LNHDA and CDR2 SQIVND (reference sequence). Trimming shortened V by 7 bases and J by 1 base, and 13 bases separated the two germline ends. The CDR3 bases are TGTGCCAGTAATTCAGTAGGCGTTAACTATGGCTACACCTTC. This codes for CASNSVGVNYGYTF.

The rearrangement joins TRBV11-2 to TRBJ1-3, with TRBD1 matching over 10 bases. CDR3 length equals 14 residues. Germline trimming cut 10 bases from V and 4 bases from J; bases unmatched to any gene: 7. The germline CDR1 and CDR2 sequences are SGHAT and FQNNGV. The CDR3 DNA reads TGTGCCACCCAAAGGGGACAGGGGGGAAACACCATATATTTT. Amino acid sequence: CATQRGQGGNTIYF.